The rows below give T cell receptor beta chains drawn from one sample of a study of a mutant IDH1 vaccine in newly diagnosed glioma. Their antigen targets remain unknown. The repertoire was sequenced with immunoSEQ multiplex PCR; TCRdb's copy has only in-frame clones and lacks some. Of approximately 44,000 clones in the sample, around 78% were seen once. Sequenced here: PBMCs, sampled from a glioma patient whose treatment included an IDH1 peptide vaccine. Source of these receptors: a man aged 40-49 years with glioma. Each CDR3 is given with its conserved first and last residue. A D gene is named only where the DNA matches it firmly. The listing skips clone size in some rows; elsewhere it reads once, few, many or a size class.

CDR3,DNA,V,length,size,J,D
CASSLPDRYEAFF,TGTGCCAGCAGCTTACCGGACAGATATGAAGCTTTCTTT,TRBV7-9,13,-,TRBJ1-1,-
CASSEYRDRDGYTF,TGTGCCAGCAGTGAGTACCGAGACAGGGATGGCTACACCTTC,TRBV2,14,-,TRBJ1-2,TRBD1
CASSRRLAGQETQYF,TGTGCCAGCAGCCGTCGACTAGCCGGGCAAGAGACCCAGTACTTC,TRBV7-2,15,-,TRBJ2-5,TRBD2
CASSDRTGGNEKLFF,TGTGCCAGCAGTGATAGGACGGGGGGAAATGAAAAACTGTTTTTT,TRBV25-1,15,-,TRBJ1-4,-
CASSLGSGNEQFF,TGTGCCAGCAGCTTAGGATCCGGCAATGAGCAGTTCTTC,TRBV7-2,13,-,TRBJ2-1,-
CAWSLRAPYGYTF,TGTGCCTGGAGCCTGCGGGCCCCCTATGGCTACACCTTC,TRBV30,13,-,TRBJ1-2,-
CASSPTGPEGETQYF,TGTGCCAGCAGCCCAACAGGGCCGGAGGGAGAGACCCAGTACTTC,TRBV11-2,15,-,TRBJ2-5,-
CASSASSGGPYTDTQYF,TGTGCCAGCAGTGCCTCTAGCGGGGGTCCCTACACAGATACGCAGTATTTT,TRBV28,17,-,TRBJ2-3,TRBD2
CASSSRAETRETQYF,TGTGCCAGCAGCTCGAGGGCGGAAACCAGAGAGACCCAGTACTTC,TRBV5-4,15,few,TRBJ2-5,-
CASSQDLRQGYGYTF,TGCGCCAGCAGCCAAGATTTGCGGCAGGGGTATGGCTACACCTTC,TRBV4-3,15,-,TRBJ1-2,-
CSVEEWTGQETQYF,TGCAGCGTTGAAGAGTGGACAGGGCAAGAGACCCAGTACTTC,TRBV29-1,14,-,TRBJ2-5,TRBD1
CASRAGDEQYF,TGTGCCAGCAGGGCAGGTGACGAGCAGTACTTC,TRBV27,11,once,TRBJ2-7,-
CASSHRPSTDTQYF,TGCGCCAGCAGCCACCGACCGAGCACAGATACGCAGTATTTT,TRBV4-3,14,-,TRBJ2-3,-
CASSIPGNGEQFF,TGTGCCAGTAGTATTCCCGGGAACGGTGAGCAGTTCTTC,TRBV19,13,-,TRBJ2-1,-
CASSGLAGENGELFF,TGTGCCAGCAGCGGACTAGCGGGAGAAAACGGGGAGCTGTTTTTT,TRBV5-6,15,once,TRBJ2-2,TRBD2
CASSDWTSGKDTQYF,TGCGCCAGCAGCGACTGGACTAGCGGGAAAGATACGCAGTATTTT,TRBV5-1,15,-,TRBJ2-3,TRBD2
CATSRGQGVGEKLFF,TGTGCCACCAGCAGAGGACAGGGCGTCGGTGAAAAACTGTTTTTT,TRBV15,15,-,TRBJ1-4,TRBD1
CASSLALAGGYEQFF,TGTGCCAGCAGCTTAGCGCTAGCGGGAGGGTATGAGCAGTTCTTC,TRBV7-9,15,-,TRBJ2-1,TRBD2
CASSSGLQQETQYF,TGTGCCAGCAGCTCGGGACTACAGCAAGAGACCCAGTACTTC,TRBV11-2,14,once,TRBJ2-5,TRBD2
CASSSGEVLAGSTDTQYF,TGTGCCAGCAGCTCAGGAGAGGTATTAGCGGGAAGCACAGATACGCAGTATTTT,TRBV11-3,18,-,TRBJ2-3,TRBD2
CASSDGEPQHF,TGTGCCAGCAGTGATGGTGAGCCCCAGCATTTT,TRBV6-1,11,-,TRBJ1-5,-
CASSPDRIDTGELFF,TGTGCCAGTAGCCCGGACAGGATCGACACCGGGGAGCTGTTTTTT,TRBV19,15,-,TRBJ2-2,TRBD1
CASSFGTVNSPLHF,TGCGCCAGCAGCTTTGGAACGGTAAATTCACCCCTCCACTTT,TRBV5-1,14,-,TRBJ1-6,-
CASSPSPLGIEQYF,TGTGCCAGTAGTCCGTCCCCCCTAGGTATCGAGCAGTACTTC,TRBV19,14,-,TRBJ2-7,-
CASSDVSYNEQFF,TGTGCCAGCAGTGATGTGTCGTACAATGAGCAGTTCTTC,TRBV2,13,-,TRBJ2-1,-
CASSLWRRSGDTIYF,TGTGCCAGCAGCTTATGGAGGCGGTCGGGTGACACCATATATTTT,TRBV7-9,15,-,TRBJ1-3,-
CASSAGWLNEKLFF,TGTGCCAGCAGCGCCGGGTGGCTGAACGAAAAACTGTTTTTT,TRBV7-8,14,-,TRBJ1-4,-
CAWSTQTPTDTQYF,TGTGCCTGGAGTACCCAGACGCCCACAGATACGCAGTATTTT,TRBV30,14,-,TRBJ2-3,-
CASSVGGQLGTQYF,TGTGCCAGCAGCGTAGGTGGCCAGTTAGGGACCCAGTACTTC,TRBV9,14,-,TRBJ2-5,-